This TCR beta chain was captured in a study of blood T cell repertoires in COVID-19. Study in general: PBMCs, B-cell-depleted T cells, or T cells were the source of the cDNA or gDNA that made up the material.

Deletions cut 5 bases from V and 2 bases from J, with 19 bases between. The length of the CDR3 is 17 residues. The germline CDR1 and CDR2 sequences are SGHVS and FQNEAQ. Sequencing used immunoSEQ multiplex PCR; TCRdb keeps in-frame clones, though not all of them. Of tens of thousands of clones in the sample, about nine tenths are singletons; the top ten hold just over 5%. This TCR derives from a human donor in a cohort sampled during active COVID-19. V gene TRBV7-8 combines with J gene TRBJ1-5; D uncertain. The sequenced material came from peripheral blood. Here the CDR3 DNA reads TGTGCCAGCAGCCAGACGTCATCGGGTTTCGGCAATCAGCCCCAGCATTTT. Protein: CASSQTSSGFGNQPQHF.